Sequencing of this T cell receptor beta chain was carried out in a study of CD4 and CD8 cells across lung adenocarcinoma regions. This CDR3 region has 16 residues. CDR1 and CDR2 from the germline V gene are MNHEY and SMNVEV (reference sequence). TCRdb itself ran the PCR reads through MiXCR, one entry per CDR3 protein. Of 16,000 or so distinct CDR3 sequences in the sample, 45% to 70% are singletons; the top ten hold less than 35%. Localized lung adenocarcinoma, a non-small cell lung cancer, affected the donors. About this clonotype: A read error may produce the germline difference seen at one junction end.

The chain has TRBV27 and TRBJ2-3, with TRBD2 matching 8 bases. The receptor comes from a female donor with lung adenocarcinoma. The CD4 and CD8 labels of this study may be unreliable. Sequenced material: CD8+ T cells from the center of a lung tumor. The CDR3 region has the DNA TGTGCCAGCAGTTCTCTAGCGGGCCAGAGCCAAGATACCCAGTATTTT. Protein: CASSSLAGQSQDTQYF.